Shown below are 23 T cell receptor beta chains from a single sample sequenced in a study of blood T cell repertoires in COVID-19. The data were produced by immunoSEQ multiplex PCR, yet TCRdb's version contains in-frame clones alone and is incomplete. The top ten hold about a fifth of the sample, which has fewer than 80,000 clones, 85% to 90% seen once. Input material: peripheral blood. The receptors derive from a woman aged 50 to 65 with active or convalescent COVID-19.

The rearrangement links TRBV10-3 to TRBJ2-1, with TRBD2 matching 7 bases. The junction had 7 bases not matched to a gene; V was cut back by 5 bases and J by 6 bases. The CDR3 is 14 amino acids. Germline V gene lookup returns CDR1 ENHRY and CDR2 SYGVKD. The CDR3 DNA reads as TGTGCCATCAGTAAGGGGAGGGAAGGCAATGAGCAGTTCTTC. This sequence encodes CAISKGREGNEQFF.

This clone was counted a few times. J is TRBJ1-4 and V is TRBV29-1; possible D gene TRBD1, 5 bases. Germline CDR1 and CDR2: SQVTM and ANQGSEA. The CDR3 consists of 16 residues. Trimming took 0 bases from V and 8 from J, leaving 19 bases between them. The CDR3 loop is CSVEDGDYKGREKLFF. As DNA, the CDR3 is TGCAGCGTTGAAGACGGAGACTATAAGGGGAGGGAAAAACTGTTTTTT. The variable domain in full, completed from reference TRBV29-1 and TRBJ1-4, reads SAVISQKPSRDICQRGTSLTIQCQVDSQVTMMFWYRQQPGQSLTLIATANQGSEATYESGFVIDKFPISRPNLTFSTLTVSNMSPEDSSIYLCSVEDGDYKGREKLFFGSGTQLSVL.

The chain employs TRBV2 and TRBJ2-1, with TRBD1 identical over 10 bases. With 10 bases clipped from V and 3 bases from J, the junction kept 3 bases outside the gene matches. The germline V gene has CDR1 SNHLY and CDR2 FYNNEI. The CDR3 has 13 amino acids. This CDR3 reads CATRTGGYNEQFF. In DNA, the CDR3 is TGTGCCACCCGGACAGGGGGCTACAATGAGCAGTTCTTC.

The V and J genes are TRBV9 and TRBJ2-3; weak D call: TRBD2 (5 bases). The CDR3 runs to 15 residues. V was pared by 0 bases and J by 2 bases, with 10 bases between. From germline, CDR1 is SGDLS and CDR2 YYNGEE. The CDR3 is CASSVDGGHTDTQYF. CDR3 coding DNA: TGTGCCAGCAGCGTAGATGGAGGCCACACAGATACGCAGTATTTT.

The chain joins TRBV2 to TRBJ1-2; tentatively, D is TRBD1 (6 bases). V lost 3 bases, J lost 5 bases, and 13 bases lay in between. CDR3 size: 14 residues. Germline lookup yields CDR1 SNHLY and CDR2 FYNNEI. The CDR3 bases are TGTGCCAGCAGTGATTCTGGGGGCGGGTATGGCTACACCTTC. Its translation: CASSDSGGGYGYTF.

This rearrangement joins TRBV2 to TRBJ2-7; tentatively, D is TRBD2 (5 bases). In germline, CDR1 is SNHLY, CDR2 FYNNEI. The CDR3 totals 14 residues. Trimming removed 0 bases at V and 6 bases at J, with 12 bases between. The DNA of the CDR3 is TGTGCCAGCAGTGAAGCGCAAGGGAGAGGCGAGCAGTACTTC. It encodes CASSEAQGRGEQYF.

J is TRBJ1-2 and V is TRBV9, with TRBD1 matching over 10 bases. The junction had 6 bases not matched to a gene; V was cut back by 0 bases and J by 4 bases. CDR1 is SGDLS, CDR2 YYNGEE, per germline. The CDR3 sequence is 16 residues long. The CDR3 spells CASSVATGGTGYGYTF. CDR3 DNA: TGTGCCAGCAGCGTAGCGACAGGGGGCACGGGCTATGGCTACACCTTC.

The V call is TRBV30, the J call TRBJ2-7; 12 bases align to TRBD2. The CDR3 runs 15 residues. V lost 3 bases to trimming and J lost 6 bases; unmatched junction nucleotides: 9. Per the germline V gene, CDR1 is GTSNPN and CDR2 is SVGIG (reference sequence). The CDR3 DNA reads as TGTGCCTGGAGCGCCTATCTAGCGGGAGGGCCCGAGCAGTACTTC. Its protein is CAWSAYLAGGPEQYF.

V is TRBV28 and J is TRBJ2-1, with 10 bases identical to TRBD2. Looked up from germline, CDR1 is MDHEN and CDR2 is SYDVKM. The CDR3 runs to 13 residues. V lost 5 bases and J lost 14; bases outside the gene matches: 9. The CDR3 DNA reads TGTGCCAGCAGTAACAACCTAGCGGGAGAAGAGTTCTTC. Encoded protein: CASSNNLAGEEFF.

The chain has TRBV12-3 or TRBV12-4 and TRBJ2-5, with a possible D match to TRBD1 (5 bases). The length of the CDR3 is 13 residues. V was clipped by 5 bases and J by 5 bases, with 12 bases between them. The CDR3 nucleotides read TGTGCCAGCAGTCTCTTGACAGCTGAGACCCAGTACTTC. Translated: CASSLLTAETQYF.

This sequence joins TRBV29-1 and TRBJ1-2; 7 nucleotides line up with TRBD1. Germline V CDR1 and CDR2: SQVTM, ANQGSEA. V lost 2 bases and J lost 6; bases outside the gene matches: 9. The CDR3 length is 14 residues. CDR3 in amino acids: CSVEKSRTGDGYTF. CDR3 sequence (DNA): TGCAGCGTTGAAAAGTCTAGGACAGGAGATGGCTACACCTTC. The variable domain in full, with the rest retrieved from reference TRBV29-1 and TRBJ1-2, is SAVISQKPSRDICQRGTSLTIQCQVDSQVTMMFWYRQQPGQSLTLIATANQGSEATYESGFVIDKFPISRPNLTFSTLTVSNMSPEDSSIYLCSVEKSRTGDGYTFGSGTRLTVV.

This chain uses TRBV12-3 or TRBV12-4 with TRBJ2-7; 7 bases align to TRBD1. The trim removed 3 bases at V and 6 bases at J, leaving 5 bases unmatched. CDR3 size: 13 residues. DNA of the CDR3: TGTGCCAGCAGTTTGAACAGGGGTACCGAGCAGTACTTC. This gives the protein CASSLNRGTEQYF.

The CDR3 is CASSLLVTEAFF. CDR3 DNA sequence: TGTGCCAGCAGCTTACTAGTCACTGAAGCTTTCTTT. V gene TRBV7-8 combines with J gene TRBJ1-1, with no clear D. Germline V gene lookup returns CDR1 SGHVS and CDR2 FQNEAQ. The CDR3 is 12 residues long. Trimming took 2 bases from V and 4 from J, leaving 5 bases between them.

This chain connects TRBV18 to TRBJ1-2, with 11 bases lining up with TRBD1. The CDR3 has 17 residues. V was clipped by 0 bases and J by 6 bases; unmatched bases: 9. CDR1 KGHSH and CDR2 LQKENI come from the germline V gene. CDR3 DNA sequence: TGTGCCAGCTCACCACCGGACAGGGGGCTATATACAGATGGCTACACCTTC. Protein sequence: CASSPPDRGLYTDGYTF.

The table lists this clone with a count of one. This chain links TRBV28 with TRBJ1-5; 7 bases are a match to TRBD1. The CDR3 is 15 amino acids. The germline V gene has CDR1 MDHEN and CDR2 SYDVKM. The junction had 5 bases not matched to a gene; V was cut back by 4 bases and J by 2 bases. CDR3 nucleotides: TGTGCCAGCAGTTATACAGGGGTGGGCAATCAGCCCCAGCATTTT. Its protein is CASSYTGVGNQPQHF. Filled out from reference TRBV28 and TRBJ1-5, the complete variable domain reads DVKVTQSSRYLVKRTGEKVFLECVQDMDHENMFWYRQDPGLGLRLIYFSYDVKMKEKGDIPEGYSVSREKKERFSLILESASTNQTSMYLCASSYTGVGNQPQHFGDGTRLSIL.

The chain has TRBV9 and TRBJ2-7; D gene ambiguous. The CDR3 consists of 12 residues. From germline, CDR1 is SGDLS and CDR2 YYNGEE. V shed 4 bases and J shed 1 base, with 6 bases lying between them. The CDR3 loop is CASSSDSYEQYF. As DNA, the CDR3 is TGTGCCAGCAGCTCAGATTCCTACGAGCAGTACTTC. Filled out from reference TRBV9 and TRBJ2-7, the complete variable domain reads DSGVTQTPKHLITATGQRVTLRCSPRSGDLSVYWYQQSLDQGLQFLIQYYNGEERAKGNILERFSAQQFPDLHSELNLSSLELGDSALYFCASSSDSYEQYFGPGTRLTVT.

This sequence joins TRBV2 and TRBJ1-2, with D perhaps matching TRBD1 (5 bases). CDR1 and CDR2 from the germline V gene are SNHLY and FYNNEI. This CDR3 contains 15 residues. The ends were cut back, 4 bases at V and 8 bases at J, with 20 bases in the middle. The CDR3 loop reads CASSAPDQGLSGYTF. In nucleotides, the CDR3 is TGTGCCAGCAGTGCCCCGGATCAGGGTTTATCCGGCTACACCTTC.

CDR3: CASSSGQRQLYEQYF. CDR3 in DNA: TGTGCCAGCAGCTCGGGACAGAGGCAATTATACGAGCAGTACTTC. This chain connects TRBV5-6 to TRBJ2-7, with TRBD1 matching 7 bases. The CDR3 length is 15 residues. V shed 3 bases, J shed 4 bases, and the junction held 10 bases outside the gene matches. The germline CDR1 and CDR2 sequences are SGHDT and YYEEEE.

The chain is built from TRBV11-3 and TRBJ1-3; a weak D match, TRBD1 (6 bases). CDR1 and CDR2 from the germline V gene are SGHNT and YENEEA. This CDR3 is built from 16 residues. V lost 1 base, J lost 0 bases, and 10 bases lay in between. The CDR3 spells CASSLGTVTSGNTIYF. The CDR3 nucleotides are TGTGCCAGCAGCTTAGGGACAGTTACCTCTGGAAACACCATATATTTT.

The chain couples TRBV7-9 to TRBJ1-1; 8 bases line up with TRBD1. CDR1 and CDR2 (germline): SEHNR, FQNEAQ (reference sequence). The CDR3 totals 14 residues. V trimming: 4 bases; J trimming: 1 base; junction bases outside the gene matches: 2. The CDR3 spells CASSSGQGNTEAFF. The CDR3 DNA follows: TGTGCCAGCAGCTCCGGACAGGGGAACACTGAAGCTTTCTTT.

This chain connects TRBV18 to TRBJ2-7; 7 nucleotides agree with TRBD1. Per the germline V gene, CDR1 is KGHSH and CDR2 is LQKENI. The CDR3 is 16 residues long. The trim removed 4 bases at V and 3 bases at J, leaving 12 bases unmatched. The CDR3 spells CASSRNKGQSYYEQYF. CDR3 coding DNA: TGTGCCAGCTCACGCAACAAGGGACAGAGCTACTACGAGCAGTACTTC.

V usage is TRBV7-6 and J usage is TRBJ2-1; 9 bases are a match to TRBD2. Trimming at V came to 5 bases and at J to 3 bases, leaving 8 bases not matched to a gene. This CDR3 has 16 residues. Per the germline V gene, CDR1 is SGHVS and CDR2 is FNYEAQ. As DNA, the CDR3 is TGTGCCAGCAGCCCTATCGCGACTAGCGGCTACAATGAGCAGTTCTTC. Its protein product is CASSPIATSGYNEQFF.

The chain combines TRBV5-1 with TRBJ1-2; 8 bases match TRBD1. The junction had 22 bases not matched to a gene; V was cut back by 2 bases and J by 4 bases. This CDR3 is built from 20 residues. Germline V gene lookup returns CDR1 SGHRS and CDR2 YFSETQ. The CDR3 sequence: CASSFRGSDRVDSRRYGYTF. The DNA of the CDR3 is TGCGCCAGCAGCTTTCGGGGATCGGACAGGGTTGATTCTAGGCGCTATGGCTACACCTTC.